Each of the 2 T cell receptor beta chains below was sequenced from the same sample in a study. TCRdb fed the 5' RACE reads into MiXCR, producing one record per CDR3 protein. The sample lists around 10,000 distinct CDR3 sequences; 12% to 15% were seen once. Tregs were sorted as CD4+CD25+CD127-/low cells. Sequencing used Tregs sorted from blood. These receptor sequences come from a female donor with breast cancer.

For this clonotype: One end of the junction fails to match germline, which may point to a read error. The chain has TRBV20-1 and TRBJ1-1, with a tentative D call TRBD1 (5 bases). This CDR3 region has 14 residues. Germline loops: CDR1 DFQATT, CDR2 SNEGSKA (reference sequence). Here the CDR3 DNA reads TGCAATGCTAGAGGAACATACCTGGACACTGAAGCCTTCTTT. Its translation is CNARGTYLDTEAFF.

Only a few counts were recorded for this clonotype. DNA for the CDR3: TGCAGTGCTAGACATGATACAGGGTTGGGGGAGCAGTACTTC. This codes for CSARHDTGLGEQYF. The chain has TRBV20-1 and TRBJ2-7; D possibly corresponds to TRBD1 (6 bases). V was trimmed by 2 bases and J by 7 bases, leaving 18 bases between them. This CDR3 contains 14 residues. From germline, CDR1 is DFQATT and CDR2 SNEGSKA (reference sequence).